This TCR beta chain was retrieved from a study of identical twins. With 4 bases removed from V and 8 bases from J, the gap between germline ends came to 21 bases. The germline CDR1 and CDR2 sequences are LNHNV and YYDKDF (reference sequence). The CDR3 loop spans 16 amino acids. The study's findings and limits: Whereas memory repertoires showed no such difference, abundant cord blood beta clonotypes carried fewer insertions. Researchers caution that invariant MAIT and iNKT cells could partly confound zero-insertion analyses.

Concerning this clonotype itself: The antigen remains unidentified.

The authors used template switching to add a universal primer site and gave cDNA unique molecular identifiers. TCRdb ran MiXCR on the 5' RACE reads and lists one entry per CDR3 protein. Of about 890,000 distinct CDR3 sequences in the sample, about 12% were seen once. The same sample was also studied in work on yellow fever vaccine responses in identical twins.

The clonotype originates from a woman under 30 in good health. The rearrangement uses TRBV15 and TRBJ2-1; the D gene is possibly TRBD2 (7 bases). What was sequenced was PBMCs. The CDR3 coding sequence is TGTGCCACCAGCACCTCGTGGGGGGGCCTAGGTGATGAGCAGTTCTTC. Translation gives CATSTSWGGLGDEQFF.